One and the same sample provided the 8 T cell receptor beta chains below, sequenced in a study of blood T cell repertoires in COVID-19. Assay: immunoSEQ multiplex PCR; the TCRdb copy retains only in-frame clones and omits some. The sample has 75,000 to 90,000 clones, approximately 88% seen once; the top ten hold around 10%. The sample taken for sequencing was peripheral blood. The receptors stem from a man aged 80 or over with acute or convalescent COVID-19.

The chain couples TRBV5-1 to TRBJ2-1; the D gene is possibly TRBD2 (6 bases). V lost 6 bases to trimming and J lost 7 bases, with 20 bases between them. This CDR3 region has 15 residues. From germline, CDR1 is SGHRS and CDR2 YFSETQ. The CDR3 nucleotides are TGCGCCAGCACCGTTGGGACTCCTATAGGGAATGAGCAGTTCTTC. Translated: CASTVGTPIGNEQFF.

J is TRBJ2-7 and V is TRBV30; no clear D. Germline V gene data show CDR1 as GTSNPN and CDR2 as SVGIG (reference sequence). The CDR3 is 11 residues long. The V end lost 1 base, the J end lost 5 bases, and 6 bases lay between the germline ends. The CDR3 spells CAWSGSHEQYF. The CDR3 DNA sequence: TGTGCCTGGAGTGGAAGCCACGAGCAGTACTTC.

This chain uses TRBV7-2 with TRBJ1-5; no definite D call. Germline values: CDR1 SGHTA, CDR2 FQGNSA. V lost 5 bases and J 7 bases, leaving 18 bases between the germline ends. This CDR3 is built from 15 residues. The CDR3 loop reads CASSTGRGLWQPQHF. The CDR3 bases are TGTGCCAGCAGCACCGGGCGGGGTTTGTGGCAGCCCCAGCATTTT.

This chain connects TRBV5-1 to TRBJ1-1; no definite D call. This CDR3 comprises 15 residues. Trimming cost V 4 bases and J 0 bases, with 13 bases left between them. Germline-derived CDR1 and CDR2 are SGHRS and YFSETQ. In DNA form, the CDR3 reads TGCGCCAGCAGCCCTGCCCCGACTTTGAACACTGAAGCTTTCTTT. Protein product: CASSPAPTLNTEAFF.

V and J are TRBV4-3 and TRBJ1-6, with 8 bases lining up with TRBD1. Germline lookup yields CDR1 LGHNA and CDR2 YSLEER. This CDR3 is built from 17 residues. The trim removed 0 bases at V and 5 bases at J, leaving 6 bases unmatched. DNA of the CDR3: TGCGCCAGCAGCCAAGATCCCCCACAGGGGGATAATTCACCCCTCCACTTT. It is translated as CASSQDPPQGDNSPLHF.

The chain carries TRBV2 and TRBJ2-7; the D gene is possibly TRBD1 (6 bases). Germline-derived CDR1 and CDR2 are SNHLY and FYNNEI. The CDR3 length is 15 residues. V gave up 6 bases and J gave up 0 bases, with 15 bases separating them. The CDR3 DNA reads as TGTGCCAGCAGGGTACAGGGTTCTAGCTCCTACGAGCAGTACTTC. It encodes CASRVQGSSSYEQYF.

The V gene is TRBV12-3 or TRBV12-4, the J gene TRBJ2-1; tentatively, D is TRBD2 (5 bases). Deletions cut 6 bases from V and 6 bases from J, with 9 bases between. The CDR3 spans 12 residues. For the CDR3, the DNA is TGTGCCAGCAGGCGTACTAGCAATGAGCAGTTCTTC. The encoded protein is CASRRTSNEQFF.

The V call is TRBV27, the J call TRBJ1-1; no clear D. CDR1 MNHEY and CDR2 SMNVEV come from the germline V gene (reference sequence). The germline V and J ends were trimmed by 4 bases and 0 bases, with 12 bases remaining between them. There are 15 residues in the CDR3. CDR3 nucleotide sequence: TGTGCCAGCAGTTATATAGCTCAAGTGAACACTGAAGCTTTCTTT. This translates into CASSYIAQVNTEAFF.